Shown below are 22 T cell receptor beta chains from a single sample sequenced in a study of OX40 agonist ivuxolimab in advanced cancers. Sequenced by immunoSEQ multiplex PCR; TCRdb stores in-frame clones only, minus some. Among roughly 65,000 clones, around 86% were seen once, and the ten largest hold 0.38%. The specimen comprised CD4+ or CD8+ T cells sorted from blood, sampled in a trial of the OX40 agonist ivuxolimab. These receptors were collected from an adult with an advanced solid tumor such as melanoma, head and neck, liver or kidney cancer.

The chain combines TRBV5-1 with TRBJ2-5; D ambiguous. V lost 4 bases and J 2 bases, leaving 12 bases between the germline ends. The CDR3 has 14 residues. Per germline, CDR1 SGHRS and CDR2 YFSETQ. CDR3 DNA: TGCGCCAGCAGCCCCGCTAAACTACAAGAGACCCAGTACTTC. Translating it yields CASSPAKLQETQYF.

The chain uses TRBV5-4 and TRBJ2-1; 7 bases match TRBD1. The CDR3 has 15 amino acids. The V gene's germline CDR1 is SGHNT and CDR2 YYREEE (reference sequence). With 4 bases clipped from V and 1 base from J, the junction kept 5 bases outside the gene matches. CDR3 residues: CASSTGTESYNEQFF. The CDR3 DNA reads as TGTGCCAGCAGCACCGGGACAGAGTCCTACAATGAGCAGTTCTTC.

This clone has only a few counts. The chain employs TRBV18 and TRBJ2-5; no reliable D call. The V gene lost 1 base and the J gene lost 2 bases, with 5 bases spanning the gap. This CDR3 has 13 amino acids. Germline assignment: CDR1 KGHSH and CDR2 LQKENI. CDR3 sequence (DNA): TGTGCCAGCTCACCACAGGCTCAAGAGACCCAGTACTTC. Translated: CASSPQAQETQYF.

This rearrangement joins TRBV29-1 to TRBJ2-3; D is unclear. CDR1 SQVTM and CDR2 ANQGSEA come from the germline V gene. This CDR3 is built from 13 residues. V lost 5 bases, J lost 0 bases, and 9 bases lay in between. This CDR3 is CSVPIPSTDTQYF. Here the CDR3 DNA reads TGCAGCGTTCCAATACCGAGCACAGATACGCAGTATTTT.

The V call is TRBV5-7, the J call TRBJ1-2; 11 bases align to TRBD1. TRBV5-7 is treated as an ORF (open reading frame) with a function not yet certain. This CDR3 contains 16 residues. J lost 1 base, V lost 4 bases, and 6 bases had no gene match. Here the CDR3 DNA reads TGTGCCAGCAGCCCGGGACAGGGGGTTGGTAACTATGGCTACACCTTC. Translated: CASSPGQGVGNYGYTF.

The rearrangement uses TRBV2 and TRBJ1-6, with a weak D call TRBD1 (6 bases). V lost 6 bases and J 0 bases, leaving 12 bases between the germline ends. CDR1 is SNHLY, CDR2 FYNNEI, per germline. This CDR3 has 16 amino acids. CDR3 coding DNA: TGTGCCAGCAGGCTCGACAGGAGCTCCTATAATTCACCCCTCCACTTT. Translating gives CASRLDRSSYNSPLHF.

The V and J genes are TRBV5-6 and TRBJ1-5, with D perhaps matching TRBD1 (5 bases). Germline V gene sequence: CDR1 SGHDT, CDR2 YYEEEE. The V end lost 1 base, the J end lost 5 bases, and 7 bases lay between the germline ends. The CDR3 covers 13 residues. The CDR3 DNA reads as TGTGCCAGCAGCTTGAGGGGTTATCAGCCCCAGCATTTT. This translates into CASSLRGYQPQHF.

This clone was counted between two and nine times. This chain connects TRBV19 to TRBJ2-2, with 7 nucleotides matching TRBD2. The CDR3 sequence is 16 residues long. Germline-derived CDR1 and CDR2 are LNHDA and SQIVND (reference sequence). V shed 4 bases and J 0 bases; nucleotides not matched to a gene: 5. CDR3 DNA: TGTGCCAGTAGTACTCAAGCGGGGACGAACACCGGGGAGCTGTTTTTT. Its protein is CASSTQAGTNTGELFF.

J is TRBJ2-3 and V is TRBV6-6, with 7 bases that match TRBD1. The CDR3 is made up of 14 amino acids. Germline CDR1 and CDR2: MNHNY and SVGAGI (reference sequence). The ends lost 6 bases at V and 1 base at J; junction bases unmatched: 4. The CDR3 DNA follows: TGTGCCAGCAGGTGGCAGGGGGGCACAGATACGCAGTATTTT. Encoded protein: CASRWQGGTDTQYF.

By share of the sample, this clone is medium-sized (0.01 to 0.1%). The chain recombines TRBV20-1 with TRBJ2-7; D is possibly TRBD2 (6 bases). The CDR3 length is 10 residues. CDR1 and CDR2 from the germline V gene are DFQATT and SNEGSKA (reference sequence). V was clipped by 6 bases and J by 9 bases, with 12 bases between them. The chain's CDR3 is CSAHHGGQYF. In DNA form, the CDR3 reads TGCAGTGCGCACCACGGGGGGCAGTACTTC.

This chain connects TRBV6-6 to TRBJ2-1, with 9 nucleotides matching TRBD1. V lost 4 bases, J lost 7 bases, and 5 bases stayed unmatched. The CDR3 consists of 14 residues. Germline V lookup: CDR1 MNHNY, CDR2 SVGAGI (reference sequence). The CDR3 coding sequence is TGTGCCAGCAGTTCTGGACAGGGGAAGAATGAGCAGTTCTTC. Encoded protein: CASSSGQGKNEQFF.

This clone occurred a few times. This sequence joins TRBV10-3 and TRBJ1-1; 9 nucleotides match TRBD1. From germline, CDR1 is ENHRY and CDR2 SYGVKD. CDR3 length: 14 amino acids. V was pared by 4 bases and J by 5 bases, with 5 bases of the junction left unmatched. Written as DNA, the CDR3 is TGTGCCATCAGTGGGGGGACAGGGATGACTGAAGCTTTCTTT. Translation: CAISGGTGMTEAFF.

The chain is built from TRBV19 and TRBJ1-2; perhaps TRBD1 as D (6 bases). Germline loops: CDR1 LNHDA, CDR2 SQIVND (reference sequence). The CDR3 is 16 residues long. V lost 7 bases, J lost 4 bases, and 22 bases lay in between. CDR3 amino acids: CASTGNDRPEGYGYTF. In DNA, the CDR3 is TGTGCCAGTACCGGTAACGACAGGCCGGAGGGCTATGGCTACACCTTC.

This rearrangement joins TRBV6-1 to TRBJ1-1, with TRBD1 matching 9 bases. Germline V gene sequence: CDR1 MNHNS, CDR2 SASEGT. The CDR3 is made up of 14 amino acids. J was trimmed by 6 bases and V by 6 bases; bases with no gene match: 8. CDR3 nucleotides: TGTGCCAGCAGCTCCGGGACAGGGAGAGCTGAAGCTTTCTTT. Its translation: CASSSGTGRAEAFF.

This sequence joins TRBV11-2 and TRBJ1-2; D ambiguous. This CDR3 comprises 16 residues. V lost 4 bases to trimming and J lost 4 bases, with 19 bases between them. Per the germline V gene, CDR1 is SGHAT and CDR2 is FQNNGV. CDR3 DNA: TGTGCCAGCAGCTCAGACACCAAGGTGGGGATCTATGGCTACACCTTC. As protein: CASSSDTKVGIYGYTF.

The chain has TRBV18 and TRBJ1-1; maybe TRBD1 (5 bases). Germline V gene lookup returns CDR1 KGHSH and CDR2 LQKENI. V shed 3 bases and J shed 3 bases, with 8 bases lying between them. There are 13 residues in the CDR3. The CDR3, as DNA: TGTGCCAGCTCACCTCCGGGGGACACTGAAGCTTTCTTT. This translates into CASSPPGDTEAFF.

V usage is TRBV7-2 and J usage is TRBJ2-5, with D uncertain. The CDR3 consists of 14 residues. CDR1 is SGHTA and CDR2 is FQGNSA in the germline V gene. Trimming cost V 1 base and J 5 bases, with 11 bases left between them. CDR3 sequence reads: CASSLDGGGETQYF. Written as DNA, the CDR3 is TGTGCCAGCAGCTTAGACGGCGGTGGGGAGACCCAGTACTTC. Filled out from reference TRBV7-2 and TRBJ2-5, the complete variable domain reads GAGVSQSPSNKVTEKGKDVELRCDPISGHTALYWYRQSLGQGLEFLIYFQGNSAPDKSGLPSDRFSAERTGGSVSTLTIQRTQQEDSAVYLCASSLDGGGETQYFGPGTRLLVL.

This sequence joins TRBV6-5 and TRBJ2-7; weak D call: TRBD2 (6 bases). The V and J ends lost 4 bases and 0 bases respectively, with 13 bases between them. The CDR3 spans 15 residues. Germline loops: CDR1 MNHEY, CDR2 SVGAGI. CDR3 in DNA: TGTGCCAGCAGTTCCCGGACCGGGGGCTCCTACGAGCAGTACTTC. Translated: CASSSRTGGSYEQYF.

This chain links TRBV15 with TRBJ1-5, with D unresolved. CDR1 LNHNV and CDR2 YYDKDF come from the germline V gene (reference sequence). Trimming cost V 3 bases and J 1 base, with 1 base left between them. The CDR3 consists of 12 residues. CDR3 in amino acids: CATSRSNQPQHF. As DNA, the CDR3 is TGTGCCACCAGCAGGAGCAATCAGCCCCAGCATTTT.

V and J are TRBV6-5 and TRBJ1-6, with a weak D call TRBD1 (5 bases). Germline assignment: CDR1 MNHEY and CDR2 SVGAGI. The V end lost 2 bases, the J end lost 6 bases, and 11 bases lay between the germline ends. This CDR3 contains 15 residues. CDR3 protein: CASSYRNRGNSPLHF. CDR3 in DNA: TGTGCCAGCAGTTACCGGAATAGGGGTAATTCACCCCTCCACTTT.

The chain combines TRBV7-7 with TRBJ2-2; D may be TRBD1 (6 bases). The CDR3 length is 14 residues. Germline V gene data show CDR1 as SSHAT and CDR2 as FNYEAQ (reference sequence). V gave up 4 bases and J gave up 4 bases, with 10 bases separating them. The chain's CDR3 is CASSSLGGTGELFF. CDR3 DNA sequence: TGTGCCAGCAGCTCCCTAGGGGGCACCGGGGAGCTGTTTTTT.

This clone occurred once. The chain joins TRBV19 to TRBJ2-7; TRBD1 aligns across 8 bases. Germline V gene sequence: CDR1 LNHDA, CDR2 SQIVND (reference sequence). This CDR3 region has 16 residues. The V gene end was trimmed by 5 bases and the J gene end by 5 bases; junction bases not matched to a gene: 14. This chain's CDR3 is CASSYFASGQGDEQYF. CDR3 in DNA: TGTGCCAGTAGTTATTTCGCCTCCGGACAGGGCGACGAGCAGTACTTC.